The 28 T cell receptor beta chains reported below all come from one sample, sequenced in a study of identical twins. TCRdb ran MiXCR on the 5' RACE reads and lists one entry per CDR3 protein. This sample has approximately 690,000 distinct CDR3 sequences, with 6.1% found just once. What was sequenced was naive T cells sorted from blood. The receptors originated from a man younger than 35 in good health.

This clonotype showed up many times. The chain uses TRBV20-1 and TRBJ2-5; 9 bases line up with TRBD2. After removal of 3 bases from V and 5 bases from J, the junction contained 10 bases not matched to a gene. CDR1 is DFQATT and CDR2 is SNEGSKA in the germline V gene (reference sequence). The CDR3 spans 15 residues. The CDR3 sequence is CSASKVAGVMETQYF. The CDR3 DNA sequence: TGCAGTGCTAGTAAGGTAGCGGGAGTGATGGAGACCCAGTACTTC.

The sample holds many counts of this clonotype. The V call is TRBV12-3 or TRBV12-4, the J call TRBJ1-4; the match to TRBD1 covers 8 bases. The trim removed 6 bases at V and 8 bases at J, leaving 5 bases unmatched. CDR3 size: 13 residues. The CDR3 region has the DNA TGTGCCAGCAGGACAGGGGTTCGGGAAAAACTGTTTTTT. Its translation is CASRTGVREKLFF.

This clonotype was detected ten times or more. The chain recombines TRBV5-1 with TRBJ2-7; TRBD1 might be the D (6 bases). The CDR3 has 15 residues. V lost 0 bases and J lost 1, with 11 bases in between. In germline, CDR1 is SGHRS, CDR2 YFSETQ. DNA of the CDR3: TGCGCCAGCAGCTTGGACGGACAGCGGTCCTACGAGCAGTACTTC. Protein: CASSLDGQRSYEQYF.

This clonotype came up many times. The chain is built from TRBV10-3 and TRBJ2-3, with 7 positions matching TRBD2. Germline CDR1 ENHRY, CDR2 SYGVKD. V trimming: 0 bases; J trimming: 5 bases; junction bases outside the gene matches: 14. The CDR3 runs 18 residues. CDR3 amino acids: CAISESVRAGAAGDTQYF. The CDR3 DNA reads TGTGCCATCAGTGAGTCGGTTCGGGCGGGAGCTGCAGGAGATACGCAGTATTTT.

This clonotype was detected ten times or more. The chain employs TRBV20-1 and TRBJ2-5; 13 bases line up with TRBD2. This CDR3 is 15 amino acids long. Germline assignment: CDR1 DFQATT and CDR2 SNEGSKA (reference sequence). The trim removed 4 bases at V and 2 bases at J, leaving 4 bases unmatched. As DNA, the CDR3 is TGCAGTGCTACACCGGGACTAGCGGGGCAAGAGACCCAGTACTTC. It yields the protein CSATPGLAGQETQYF.

This clonotype was detected a few times. The chain uses TRBV5-1 and TRBJ2-1; 14 bases align to TRBD2. CDR1 is SGHRS, CDR2 YFSETQ, per germline. The CDR3 has 16 amino acids. V lost 1 base and J lost 9; bases outside the gene matches: 6. The CDR3 bases are TGCGCCAGCAGCTTGTTCCCGGGACTAGCGGGAGTTGAGCAGTTCTTC. The encoded protein is CASSLFPGLAGVEQFF. Full variable domain (missing parts from reference TRBV5-1 and TRBJ2-1): KAGVTQTPRYLIKTRGQQVTLSCSPISGHRSVSWYQQTPGQGLQFLFEYFSETQRNKGNFPGRFSGRQFSNSRSEMNVSTLELGDSALYLCASSLFPGLAGVEQFFGPGTRLTVL.

This clonotype was counted a few times. The gene calls are TRBV5-6 and TRBJ2-1; 7 nucleotides line up with TRBD2. V lost 7 bases and J lost 2; bases outside the gene matches: 6. CDR1 is SGHDT and CDR2 is YYEEEE in the germline V gene. CDR3 length: 14 amino acids. CDR3: CASDSLAAYNEQFF. DNA for the CDR3: TGTGCCAGCGATTCTCTAGCGGCCTACAATGAGCAGTTCTTC.

This clonotype has at least ten counts. This sequence joins TRBV20-1 and TRBJ2-7; D may be TRBD2 (5 bases). Trimming stripped 1 base from V and 2 bases from J, with 9 bases between. The CDR3 extends over 13 amino acids. Germline V gives CDR1 DFQATT, CDR2 SNEGSKA (reference sequence). This CDR3 is CSARAPGTYEQYF. CDR3 in DNA: TGCAGTGCTAGAGCCCCCGGGACCTACGAGCAGTACTTC.

This clonotype has a handful of counts. The rearrangement joins TRBV7-9 to TRBJ2-1; 7 bases map to TRBD2. V lost 3 bases and J lost 8; bases outside the gene matches: 10. The CDR3 has 15 residues. Germline values: CDR1 SEHNR, CDR2 FQNEAQ (reference sequence). CDR3 nucleotides: TGTGCCAGCAGCTTGAGTGGCGGGAGAGACGATGAGCAGTTCTTC. It translates to CASSLSGGRDDEQFF.

This clonotype was detected a few times. The chain uses TRBV7-9 and TRBJ2-1, with D possibly matching TRBD1 (6 bases). The CDR3 runs to 13 residues. Trimming cost V 2 bases and J 5 bases, with 7 bases left between them. Germline assignment: CDR1 SEHNR and CDR2 FQNEAQ (reference sequence). As DNA, the CDR3 is TGTGCCAGCAGCTTACAGGGGCACAATGAGCAGTTCTTC. Translated, it gives CASSLQGHNEQFF.

The chain recombines TRBV20-1 with TRBJ2-1, with 8 bases identical to TRBD1. The germline V gene has CDR1 DFQATT and CDR2 SNEGSKA (reference sequence). With V trimmed by 3 bases and J by 8 bases, 9 bases remained unmatched. The CDR3 runs 14 residues. The CDR3 reads CSARIGAGGDEQFF. CDR3 nucleotide sequence: TGCAGTGCTAGGATAGGGGCAGGGGGCGATGAGCAGTTCTTC.

This clonotype has ten or more counts. This chain links TRBV20-1 with TRBJ2-7; maybe TRBD1 (6 bases). The length of the CDR3 is 14 residues. Germline V gene sequence: CDR1 DFQATT, CDR2 SNEGSKA (reference sequence). V lost 3 bases and J 2 bases, leaving 14 bases between the germline ends. The CDR3 spells CSARTHGTTYEQYF. CDR3 sequence (DNA): TGCAGTGCTAGGACCCACGGGACAACCTACGAGCAGTACTTC.

The chain has TRBV20-1 and TRBJ2-3, with unresolved D. V shed 6 bases and J shed 0 bases, with 16 bases lying between them. This CDR3 is 15 amino acids long. Germline CDR1 reads DFQATT; CDR2 reads SNEGSKA (reference sequence). The CDR3 coding sequence is TGCAGTGCCACGGCGCGGACCTCTAGCACAGATACGCAGTATTTT. This codes for CSATARTSSTDTQYF.

This clonotype occurred a few times. J is TRBJ1-6 and V is TRBV25-1; TRBD1 might be the D (5 bases). Germline V CDR1 and CDR2: MGHDK, SYGVNS. V lost 7 bases to trimming and J lost 6 bases, with 10 bases between them. The CDR3 loop spans 13 amino acids. CDR3 nucleotides: TGTGCCAGCACCAGGGATTTTAATTCACCCCTCCACTTT. Translation gives CASTRDFNSPLHF.

In this sample, this clonotype turned up many times. This chain connects TRBV5-1 to TRBJ2-3, with D unresolved. Germline assignment: CDR1 SGHRS and CDR2 YFSETQ. The CDR3 consists of 12 residues. Trimming shortened V by 0 bases and J by 6 bases, and 5 bases separated the two germline ends. CDR3 nucleotides: TGCGCCAGCAGCTTGGACCTTGATACGCAGTATTTT. Protein: CASSLDLDTQYF.

The V and J genes are TRBV7-8 and TRBJ1-4; no reliable D call. V was clipped by 5 bases and J by 6 bases, with 16 bases between them. This CDR3 has 15 residues. Germline CDR1 reads SGHVS; CDR2 reads FQNEAQ. The CDR3 sequence: CASSLGYPADEKLFF. The DNA for the CDR3 is TGTGCCAGCAGCCTCGGATACCCAGCAGATGAAAAACTGTTTTTT.

The chain carries TRBV25-1 and TRBJ1-2; D is unclear. Germline V CDR1 and CDR2: MGHDK, SYGVNS. V lost 2 bases and J lost 7, with 17 bases in between. This CDR3 region has 15 residues. The CDR3 DNA reads TGTGCCAGCAGTGAAGGAACAGATGTCTATTCTGGCTACACCTTC. This translates into CASSEGTDVYSGYTF.

This clonotype was detected ten times or more. V usage is TRBV11-2 and J usage is TRBJ2-7; D is unclear. In germline, CDR1 is SGHAT, CDR2 FQNNGV. V lost 0 bases, J lost 4 bases, and 7 bases lay in between. This CDR3 spans 13 amino acids. In DNA, the CDR3 is TGTGCCAGCAGCTTAGACCTCGGATACGAGCAGTACGTC. It specifies CASSLDLGYEQYV.

This clonotype was detected ten times or more. This sequence joins TRBV9 and TRBJ1-1, with TRBD1 matching 8 bases. CDR3 size: 15 residues. Germline CDR1 SGDLS, CDR2 YYNGEE. After removal of 3 bases from V and 4 bases from J, the junction contained 8 bases not matched to a gene. CDR3 region: CASSEDGQGVTEAFF. Here the CDR3 DNA reads TGTGCCAGCAGCGAAGACGGACAGGGTGTCACTGAAGCTTTCTTT.

This chain connects TRBV20-1 to TRBJ1-1, with 9 bases that match TRBD1. The trim removed 6 bases at V and 1 base at J, leaving 9 bases unmatched. The germline CDR1 and CDR2 sequences are DFQATT and SNEGSKA (reference sequence). The CDR3 spans 15 residues. CDR3 loop: CSAITGGMGNTEAFF. The CDR3 nucleotides are TGCAGTGCCATAACAGGGGGCATGGGGAACACTGAAGCTTTCTTT.

This clonotype appeared many times. The rearrangement joins TRBV5-6 to TRBJ1-2, with D unresolved. The germline V gene has CDR1 SGHDT and CDR2 YYEEEE. Between the trimmed V and J ends, which lost 6 bases and 3 bases, there was a span of 15 bases. This CDR3 region has 14 residues. The CDR3 DNA sequence: TGTGCCAGCAATTACCGGACTAGAGACTATGGCTACACCTTC. It encodes CASNYRTRDYGYTF.

This clonotype occurred many times. The chain recombines TRBV6-1 with TRBJ1-5, with TRBD1 as a possible D gene (6 bases). Trimming took off 2 bases at V and 7 bases at J, with 12 bases between the two ends. Germline CDR1 MNHNS, CDR2 SASEGT. This CDR3 comprises 14 residues. CDR3 region: CASSETRGGQPQHF. In DNA form, the CDR3 reads TGTGCCAGCAGTGAAACCAGGGGTGGACAGCCCCAGCATTTT.

By its share, this clonotype is medium-sized. V is TRBV7-9 and J is TRBJ1-4; D not certain. Germline values: CDR1 SEHNR, CDR2 FQNEAQ (reference sequence). This CDR3 comprises 15 residues. The ends were cut back, 3 bases at V and 0 bases at J, with 8 bases in the middle. The CDR3 here is CASSFLRATNEKLFF. The CDR3 nucleotides are TGTGCCAGCAGCTTCCTCCGCGCAACTAATGAAAAACTGTTTTTT.

The chain combines TRBV10-3 with TRBJ2-1, with 7 bases that match TRBD2. The CDR3 sequence is 16 residues long. V lost 3 bases, J lost 4 bases, and 9 bases stayed unmatched. CDR1 and CDR2 (germline): ENHRY, SYGVKD. CDR3 loop: CAISEPGLMIYNEQFF. The CDR3 DNA reads as TGTGCCATCAGTGAACCGGGACTAATGATTTACAATGAGCAGTTCTTC.

This clonotype was observed at least ten times. The chain joins TRBV6-2 or TRBV6-3 to TRBJ2-3; 7 bases align to TRBD2. Losses at the gene ends were 7 bases for V and 5 bases for J; bases not matched to a gene: 6. CDR3 length equals 13 residues. CDR1 and CDR2 from the germline V gene are MNHEY and SVGEGT. As DNA, the CDR3 is TGTGCCAGCACAGGGAGGGGAGAAGATACGCAGTATTTT. It is translated as CASTGRGEDTQYF.

This clonotype has ten or more counts. Here the CDR3 DNA reads TGTGCCATCTTGAGTTTGGCCAATGAGCAGTTCTTC. Translated: CAILSLANEQFF. The chain combines TRBV10-3 with TRBJ2-1, with no clear D. Germline-derived CDR1 and CDR2 are ENHRY and SYGVKD. Trimming removed 8 bases from V and 6 bases from J, with 11 bases in between. The CDR3 consists of 12 residues.

The table lists this clonotype with a few counts. This chain uses TRBV12-3 or TRBV12-4 with TRBJ2-7; no firm D call. The CDR3 has 14 residues. Trimming removed 3 bases from V and 2 bases from J, with 11 bases in between. CDR3 DNA: TGTGCCAGCAGTTTGAGCCTGGGCACCTACGAGCAGTACGTC. Translating gives CASSLSLGTYEQYV.

This chain links TRBV19 with TRBJ1-5; D unresolved. The CDR3 has 15 residues. Trimming removed 1 base from V and 7 bases from J, with 14 bases in between. Germline V CDR1 and CDR2: LNHDA, SQIVND (reference sequence). CDR3 region: CASSIARTPGQPQHF. The CDR3 DNA reads as TGTGCCAGTAGTATAGCGCGGACTCCGGGGCAGCCCCAGCATTTT.